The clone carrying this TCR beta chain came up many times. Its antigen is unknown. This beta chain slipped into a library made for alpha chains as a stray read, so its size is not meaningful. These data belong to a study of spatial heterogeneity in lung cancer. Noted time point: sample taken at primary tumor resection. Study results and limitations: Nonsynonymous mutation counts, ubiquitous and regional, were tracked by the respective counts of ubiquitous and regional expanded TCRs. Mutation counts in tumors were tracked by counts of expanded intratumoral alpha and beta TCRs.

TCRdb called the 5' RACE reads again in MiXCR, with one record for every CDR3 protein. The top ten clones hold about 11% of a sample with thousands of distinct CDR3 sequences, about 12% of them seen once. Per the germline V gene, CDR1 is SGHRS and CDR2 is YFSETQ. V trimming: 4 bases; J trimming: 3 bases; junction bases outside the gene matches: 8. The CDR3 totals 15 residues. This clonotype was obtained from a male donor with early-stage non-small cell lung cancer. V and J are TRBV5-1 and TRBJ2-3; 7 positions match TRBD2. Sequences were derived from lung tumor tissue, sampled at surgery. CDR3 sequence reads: CASSLGNGRTDTQYF. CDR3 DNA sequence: TGCGCCAGCAGCCTGGGTAACGGGAGGACAGATACGCAGTATTTT.